This TCR beta chain emerged from a study of T cell repertoires in cytomegalovirus infection. As for the study in general: The authors used CMV epitopes that were HLA-C-restricted (recently identified) and HLA-B-restricted (well studied). Study-wide results and limits: HLA-C-restricted CMV clonotypes gave the most frequent clonotype in two of eight donors. The cumulative frequency of public TCR beta families identified carriers of CMV plus the relevant HLA.

TCRdb passed the reads through MiXCR, listing each CDR3 protein once. Altogether 750,000 to 900,000 distinct CDR3 sequences are present, roughly 29% being singletons, with the ten largest covering roughly 13%. V shed 6 bases and J 7 bases; nucleotides not matched to a gene: 19. The CDR3 sequence is 17 residues long. In the case of this clonotype: Its specificity is unknown.

The source of this sequence is a human donor in good health (CMV status not recorded). Some clones in this sample may be carry-over from other donors' samples. The specimen was cultured CD8+ T cells from PBMCs, collected from culture after CMV antigen stimulation. The rearrangement uses TRBV12-3 or TRBV12-4 and TRBJ2-5; TRBD1 matches 8 bases. The CDR3 loop reads CASSSTQGAESVVTQYF. The CDR3, as DNA: TGTGCCAGCAGCTCTACTCAGGGGGCAGAATCAGTAGTGACCCAGTACTTC.